The present entry profiles one T cell receptor (beta chain) with its context. The data belong to a study of cytomegalovirus exposure and HLA in healthy donors. This CDR3 comprises 16 residues. TCRdb's table, derived via immunoSEQ multiplex PCR, lists solely in-frame clones and lacks some. Found here are over 60,000 clones, 85% to 95% of them singletons; the top ten hold 3% to 3.5%. What was sequenced was PBMCs. The clonotype originates from a man aged 18 to 35 in good health and CMV-seronegative. The rearrangement links TRBV21-1 to TRBJ1-1. TRBV21-1 is noted as a pseudogene. The CDR3 is CASSQARRKRNTEAFF. DNA of the CDR3: TGTGCCAGCTCCCAAGCCCGAAGAAAGAGGAACACTGAAGCTTTCTTT.